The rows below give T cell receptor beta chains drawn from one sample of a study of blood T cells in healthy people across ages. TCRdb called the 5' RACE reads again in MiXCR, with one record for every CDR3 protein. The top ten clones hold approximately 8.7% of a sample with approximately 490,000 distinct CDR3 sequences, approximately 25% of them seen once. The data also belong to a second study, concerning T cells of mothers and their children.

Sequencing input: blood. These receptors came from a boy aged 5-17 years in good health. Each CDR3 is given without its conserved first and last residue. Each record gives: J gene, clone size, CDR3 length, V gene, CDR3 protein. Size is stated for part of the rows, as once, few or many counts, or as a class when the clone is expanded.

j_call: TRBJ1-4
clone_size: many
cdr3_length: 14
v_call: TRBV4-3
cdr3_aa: ASSQGLRGGNEKLF

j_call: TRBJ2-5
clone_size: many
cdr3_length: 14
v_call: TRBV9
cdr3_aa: ASSVAAGGHGETQY

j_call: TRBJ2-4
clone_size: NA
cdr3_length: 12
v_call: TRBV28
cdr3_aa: ASSLGDRANIQY

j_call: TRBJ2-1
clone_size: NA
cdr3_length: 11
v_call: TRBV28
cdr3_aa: ASRGLSYNEQF

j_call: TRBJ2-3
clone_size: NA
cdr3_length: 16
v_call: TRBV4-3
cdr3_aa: ASSQDLRRGPRGDTQY

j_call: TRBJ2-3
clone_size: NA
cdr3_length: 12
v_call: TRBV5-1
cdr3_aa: ASSTARTTDTQY

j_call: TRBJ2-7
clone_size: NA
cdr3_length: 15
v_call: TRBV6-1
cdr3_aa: ASSRGTSGRSSYEQY

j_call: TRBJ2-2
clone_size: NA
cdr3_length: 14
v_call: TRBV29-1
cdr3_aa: SVDTLEGLRTGELF

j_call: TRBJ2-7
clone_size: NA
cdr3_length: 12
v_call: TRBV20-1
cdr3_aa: SARNSGQRYEQY

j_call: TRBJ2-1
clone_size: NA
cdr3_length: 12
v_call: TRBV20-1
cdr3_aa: SAKPPQGAGGQF

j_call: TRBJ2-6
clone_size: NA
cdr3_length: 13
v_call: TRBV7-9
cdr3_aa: ASSLEGAGANVLT

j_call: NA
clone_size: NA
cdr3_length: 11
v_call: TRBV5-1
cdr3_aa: ASSFGQGNEQF

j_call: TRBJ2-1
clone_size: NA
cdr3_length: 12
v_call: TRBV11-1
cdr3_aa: ASSLAVSGNEQF

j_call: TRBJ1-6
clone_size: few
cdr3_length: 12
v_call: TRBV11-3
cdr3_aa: ASSWFGTGSPLH

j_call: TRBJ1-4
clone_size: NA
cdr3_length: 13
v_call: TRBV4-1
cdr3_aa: ASSITAATNEKLF

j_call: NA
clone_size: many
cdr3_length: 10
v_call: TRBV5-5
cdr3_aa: ASSLVRGEQF

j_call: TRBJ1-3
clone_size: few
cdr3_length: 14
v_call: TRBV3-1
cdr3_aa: ASSQTRRVSGNTIY

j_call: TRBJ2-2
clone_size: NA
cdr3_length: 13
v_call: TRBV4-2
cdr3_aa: ASSQETANTGELF

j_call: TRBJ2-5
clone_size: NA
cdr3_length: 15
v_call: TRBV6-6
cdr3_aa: ASSSGLLRMYQETQY

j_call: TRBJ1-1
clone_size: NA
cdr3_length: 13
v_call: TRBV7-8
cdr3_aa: ASSLEPVYSTEAF

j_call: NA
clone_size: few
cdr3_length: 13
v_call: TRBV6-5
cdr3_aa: ASSWFYGTNYEQY

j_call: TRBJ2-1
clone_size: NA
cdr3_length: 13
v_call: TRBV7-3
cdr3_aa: ASSLLIGRGNEQF

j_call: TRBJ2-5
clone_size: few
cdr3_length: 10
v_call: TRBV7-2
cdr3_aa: ASSKTPGEQY

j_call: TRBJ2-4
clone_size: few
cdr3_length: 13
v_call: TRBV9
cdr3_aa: ASSAGLAGKNIQY

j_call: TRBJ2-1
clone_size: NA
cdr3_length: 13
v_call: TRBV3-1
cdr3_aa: ASSVGTSANNEQF

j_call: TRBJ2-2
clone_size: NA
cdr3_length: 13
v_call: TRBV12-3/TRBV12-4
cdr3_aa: ASSPSIGYTGELF

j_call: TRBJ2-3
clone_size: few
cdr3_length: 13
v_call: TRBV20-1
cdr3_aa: SALAGGPGTDTQY

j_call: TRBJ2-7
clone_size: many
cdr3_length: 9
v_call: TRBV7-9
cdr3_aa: ASSLDSEQY

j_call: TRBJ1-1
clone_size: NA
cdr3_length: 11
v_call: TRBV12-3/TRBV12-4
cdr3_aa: TPNQGDGTEAF

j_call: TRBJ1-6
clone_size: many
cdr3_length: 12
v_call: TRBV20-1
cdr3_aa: SAHSEKTNSPLH

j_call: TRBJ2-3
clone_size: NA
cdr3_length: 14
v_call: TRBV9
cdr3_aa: ASSGLAGGLSDTQY